The clone carrying this TCR beta chain showed up just a few times. What it binds is unknown. The data are from a study of T-cell memory formation after mild COVID-19. On the study more broadly: TCR clusters largely stayed donor specific.

The CDR3 runs to 14 residues. The germline V gene has CDR1 SQVTM and CDR2 ANQGSEA. Deletions cut 6 bases from V and 5 bases from J, with 19 bases between. Whole-study findings and limits: The appearance of some responding clones in pre-infection memory suggested that cross-reactive memory joined. Most CD4+ clones that shrank were in CM and EM, while CD8+ ones turned up in EMRA.

Libraries for TCRalpha and TCRbeta carried sample barcodes and unique molecular identifiers via 5'RACE. Each CDR3 protein gets one entry after TCRdb re-called the 5' RACE reads with MiXCR. The sample has roughly 350,000 distinct CDR3 sequences, 28% seen once; the top ten hold roughly 13%. The sequenced sample was PBMCs or a T cell subset sorted from them (not recorded which). This TCR was recovered from an adult woman who had mild COVID-19 (a few samples of this study predate the infection). Cell type and time point are not known. This chain connects TRBV29-1 to TRBJ1-2; perhaps TRBD1 as D (6 bases). Here the CDR3 reads CSVAQTGTWYGYTF. DNA of the CDR3: TGCAGCGTCGCTCAGACAGGTACCTGGTATGGCTACACCTTC.